This entry lists 29 T cell receptor beta chains sequenced from one sample in a study of blood T cell repertoires in COVID-19. Clones were read by immunoSEQ multiplex PCR, and TCRdb kept only the in-frame ones, dropping some. The data show fewer than 65,000 clones, around 90% seen once. The sample comprised peripheral blood. All receptors come from a woman aged 60-75 years with active or convalescent COVID-19.

The V and J genes are TRBV4-3 and TRBJ1-5; D might be TRBD1 (6 bases). Deletions cut 0 bases from V and 3 bases from J, with 9 bases between. This CDR3 spans 15 amino acids. Looked up from germline, CDR1 is LGHNA and CDR2 is YSLEER. CDR3 sequence reads: CASSQDTGLNQPQHF. The CDR3 DNA follows: TGCGCCAGCAGCCAAGATACAGGGCTCAATCAGCCCCAGCATTTT.

This clone came up a few times. The rearrangement joins TRBV9 to TRBJ1-6, with 7 bases identical to TRBD1. Trimming cost V 4 bases and J 8 bases; bases outside gene matches: 6. CDR1 and CDR2 (germline): SGDLS, YYNGEE. The CDR3 runs 14 residues. CDR3 DNA: TGTGCCAGCAGCCCTCAGGGGGATCATTCACCCCTCCACTTT. Its protein is CASSPQGDHSPLHF.

The chain carries TRBV9 and TRBJ1-5; D unresolved. The CDR3 runs 14 residues. Germline CDR1 and CDR2: SGDLS and YYNGEE. V was clipped by 4 bases and J by 2 bases, with 10 bases between them. Written as DNA, the CDR3 is TGTGCCAGCAGCCTCACGGGAGGCAATCAGCCCCAGCATTTT. Translating it yields CASSLTGGNQPQHF.

J is TRBJ2-1 and V is TRBV25-1, with TRBD1 identical over 8 bases. The CDR3 loop spans 15 amino acids. After removal of 2 bases from V and 3 bases from J, the junction contained 3 bases not matched to a gene. Germline V gives CDR1 MGHDK, CDR2 SYGVNS. The CDR3 loop reads CASSEQGAVYNEQFF. CDR3 sequence (DNA): TGTGCCAGCAGTGAACAGGGGGCAGTCTACAATGAGCAGTTCTTC. Complete variable domain (other parts from reference TRBV25-1 and TRBJ2-1): EADIYQTPRYLVIGTGKKITLECSQTMGHDKMYWYQQDPGMELHLIHYSYGVNSTEKGDLSSESTVSRIRTEHFPLTLESARPSHTSQYLCASSEQGAVYNEQFFGPGTRLTVL.

This sequence joins TRBV5-6 and TRBJ1-1; possible D gene TRBD1, 6 bases. The CDR3 runs 16 residues. CDR1 is SGHDT, CDR2 YYEEEE, per germline. V lost 6 bases to trimming and J lost 0 bases, with 18 bases between them. As DNA, the CDR3 is TGTGCCAGCACCGTAGTTCTAGGGGGAGTGAACACTGAAGCTTTCTTT. This codes for CASTVVLGGVNTEAFF.

This chain links TRBV5-6 with TRBJ2-7; TRBD2 matches at 12 bases. V was pared by 1 base and J by 4 bases, with 6 bases of the junction left unmatched. The CDR3 is 16 residues long. The germline CDR1 and CDR2 sequences are SGHDT and YYEEEE. The CDR3 sequence is CASSLRSTSGRYEQYF. CDR3 in DNA: TGTGCCAGCAGCTTGAGGAGTACTAGCGGGAGGTACGAGCAGTACTTC. Based on the CDR3 plus reference TRBV5-6 and TRBJ2-7, the full variable domain is DAGVTQSPTHLIKTRGQQVTLRCSPKSGHDTVSWYQQALGQGPQFIFQYYEEEERQRGNFPDRFSGHQFPNYSSELNVNALLLGDSALYLCASSLRSTSGRYEQYFGPGTRLTVT.

This chain links TRBV15 with TRBJ1-2; 9 nucleotides agree with TRBD1. CDR3 length: 16 residues. V lost 3 bases to trimming and J lost 4 bases; unmatched junction nucleotides: 9. Germline V CDR1 and CDR2: LNHNV, YYDKDF (reference sequence). The CDR3 loop reads CATSSAPSGQGYGYTF. The CDR3 DNA follows: TGTGCCACCAGCAGTGCACCCTCGGGACAGGGCTATGGCTACACCTTC.

The rearrangement joins TRBV19 to TRBJ2-1; 13 nucleotides agree with TRBD2. The CDR3 sequence is 17 residues long. Germline CDR1 is LNHDA and CDR2 is SQIVND (reference sequence). Trimming removed 4 bases from V and 2 bases from J; junction bases left unmatched: 5. The CDR3 DNA reads TGTGCCAGTAGTAGTGGGGGACTAGCGGGGACCTACAATGAGCAGTTCTTC. Translation: CASSSGGLAGTYNEQFF.

The gene calls are TRBV11-2 and TRBJ1-1; D might be TRBD1 (6 bases). The CDR3 is made up of 13 amino acids. V was trimmed by 4 bases and J by 7 bases, leaving 13 bases between them. In germline, CDR1 is SGHAT, CDR2 FQNNGV. The CDR3 nucleotides are TGTGCCAGCAGCTCCGGCAGGGGCGGTGAAGCTTTCTTT. Its protein is CASSSGRGGEAFF.

This chain connects TRBV2 to TRBJ1-2; TRBD1 matches at 7 bases. Losses at the gene ends were 6 bases for V and 6 bases for J; bases not matched to a gene: 4. Germline V CDR1 and CDR2: SNHLY, FYNNEI. The CDR3 has 12 residues. The CDR3 sequence is CASRYTGDGYTF. The CDR3, as DNA: TGTGCCAGCAGATATACAGGGGATGGCTACACCTTC.

V and J are TRBV6-5 and TRBJ1-4; D gene unclear. CDR1 and CDR2 from the germline V gene are MNHEY and SVGAGI. The CDR3 has 16 amino acids. Trimming left V 0 bases short and J 8 bases short, with 16 bases between. The CDR3 region has the DNA TGTGCCAGCAGTTACTCGAGTGTCAGCCCGGAGGAAAAACTGTTTTTT. This translates into CASSYSSVSPEEKLFF.

The genes are TRBV6-5 and TRBJ1-1; possible D gene TRBD1, 5 bases. Trimming removed 6 bases at V and 0 bases at J, with 11 bases between. The CDR3 consists of 14 residues. Germline assignment: CDR1 MNHEY and CDR2 SVGAGI. The CDR3 DNA reads TGTGCCAGCAGGACCGGACACATGAACACTGAAGCTTTCTTT. Encoded protein: CASRTGHMNTEAFF.

A single count supports this clone. This sequence joins TRBV29-1 and TRBJ1-5; TRBD1 matches 10 bases. Per germline, CDR1 SQVTM and CDR2 ANQGSEA. Trimming took 6 bases from V and 3 from J; bases not matched to a gene: 5. The CDR3 has 14 residues. DNA of the CDR3: TGCAGCGTCTCCGGGACAGGGGTCAATCAGCCCCAGCATTTT. It is translated as CSVSGTGVNQPQHF.

This rearrangement joins TRBV2 to TRBJ1-1; 7 bases are shared with TRBD1. This CDR3 contains 15 residues. The V gene's germline CDR1 is SNHLY and CDR2 FYNNEI. Trimming at V came to 4 bases and at J to 0 bases, leaving 5 bases not matched to a gene. The CDR3 DNA reads TGTGCCAGCAGTGTTGGGACAGACATGAACACTGAAGCTTTCTTT. Protein: CASSVGTDMNTEAFF.

This chain links TRBV7-3 with TRBJ1-2; tentatively, D is TRBD1 (6 bases). The CDR3 has 13 amino acids. Germline assignment: CDR1 SGHTA and CDR2 FQGTGA. With 2 bases removed from V and 7 bases from J, the gap between germline ends came to 11 bases. The CDR3: CASSLVGALGYTF. DNA for the CDR3: TGTGCCAGCAGCTTAGTGGGGGCGCTTGGCTACACCTTC.

This chain connects TRBV28 to TRBJ1-2; D is perhaps TRBD1 (5 bases). V was pared by 1 base and J by 8 bases, with 11 bases between. Per germline, CDR1 MDHEN and CDR2 SYDVKM. This CDR3 has 13 residues. CDR3 in DNA: TGTGCCAGCAGTTTATATACAGGTGAAGGCTACACCTTC. Its translation: CASSLYTGEGYTF.

The genes are TRBV7-2 and TRBJ1-2; 7 bases map to TRBD1. The trim removed 5 bases at V and 2 bases at J, leaving 8 bases unmatched. The CDR3 has 15 residues. Germline V gene sequence: CDR1 SGHTA, CDR2 FQGNSA. The CDR3 loop is CASSHPGGGNYGYTF. The CDR3 coding sequence is TGTGCCAGCAGCCATCCAGGGGGAGGAAACTATGGCTACACCTTC.

Concerning this clone itself: One junction end disagrees with the germline gene, perhaps due to a read error. The V and J genes are TRBV14 and TRBJ2-3; 7 nucleotides agree with TRBD2. Germline CDR1 reads SGHDN; CDR2 reads FVKESK. The length of the CDR3 is 11 residues. CDR3 sequence (DNA): TGTGCCAGCAGCCAAGTCGGGGGGTTGGATTTT. This encodes CASSQVGGLDF.

The rearrangement uses TRBV15 and TRBJ2-3; D may be TRBD2 (6 bases). The CDR3 length is 16 residues. Trimming cost V 0 bases and J 5 bases, with 15 bases left between them. CDR1 LNHNV and CDR2 YYDKDF come from the germline V gene (reference sequence). The CDR3 sequence: CATSRDLLAMRDTQYF. The CDR3 bases are TGTGCCACCAGCAGAGATCTGCTAGCGATGAGAGATACGCAGTATTTT.

V gene TRBV4-2 combines with J gene TRBJ2-2; TRBD2 matches 7 bases. V lost 0 bases to trimming and J lost 5 bases; unmatched junction nucleotides: 3. Germline loops: CDR1 LGHNA, CDR2 YNFKEQ. The CDR3 consists of 15 residues. The CDR3 DNA reads as TGTGCCAGCAGCCAAGATAACGGGGGGACCGGGGAGCTGTTTTTT. Encoded protein: CASSQDNGGTGELFF.

The chain is built from TRBV9 and TRBJ2-5; D uncertain. CDR3 size: 14 residues. Deletions cut 0 bases from V and 4 bases from J, with 10 bases between. Per germline, CDR1 SGDLS and CDR2 YYNGEE. CDR3 in amino acids: CASSVATGGETQYF. The CDR3 bases are TGTGCCAGCAGCGTAGCTACCGGCGGAGAGACCCAGTACTTC.

The chain combines TRBV3-1 (or the pseudogene TRBV3-2) with TRBJ1-1, with unresolved D. The length of the CDR3 is 16 residues. V lost 4 bases to trimming and J lost 1 base, with 16 bases between them. Germline lookup yields CDR1 LGHDT and CDR2 YNNKEL (reference sequence). The CDR3 loop reads CASSRGRTLRNTEAFF. The CDR3 nucleotides are TGTGCCAGCAGCCGCGGACGGACTCTTAGGAACACTGAAGCTTTCTTT.

The chain has TRBV2 and TRBJ1-5, with 7 bases matching TRBD1. This CDR3 contains 14 residues. Per the germline V gene, CDR1 is SNHLY and CDR2 is FYNNEI. V was pared by 4 bases and J by 6 bases, with 6 bases of the junction left unmatched. CDR3 region: CASSAGAGGQPQHF. In DNA, the CDR3 is TGTGCCAGCAGTGCAGGGGCAGGGGGTCAGCCCCAGCATTTT.

This chain joins TRBV30 and TRBJ1-1; D possibly corresponds to TRBD1 (6 bases). The CDR3 has 10 residues. CDR1 and CDR2 from the germline V gene are GTSNPN and SVGIG (reference sequence). V was shortened by 8 bases and J by 11 bases, with 15 bases between the two germline ends. The CDR3 spells CAVDRFGAFF. The CDR3 DNA reads TGTGCCGTCGACAGGTTTGGGGCTTTCTTT.

This clone has a single count. The V gene is TRBV6-5, the J gene TRBJ2-5, with D possibly TRBD2 on 6 matching bases. Germline CDR1 MNHEY, CDR2 SVGAGI. The V end lost 6 bases, the J end lost 4 bases, and 12 bases lay between the germline ends. The CDR3 spans 13 residues. CDR3: CASREGTLETQYF. In DNA form, the CDR3 reads TGTGCCAGCAGGGAGGGGACTCTAGAGACCCAGTACTTC.

The V call is TRBV3-1 (or the pseudogene TRBV3-2), the J call TRBJ2-7, with D perhaps TRBD2 (6 bases). There are 13 residues in the CDR3. In germline, CDR1 is LGHDT, CDR2 YNNKEL (reference sequence). Trimming pared 4 bases from V and 9 bases from J, leaving 16 bases between. CDR3 residues: CASSRSGGTGQYF. The CDR3 DNA reads as TGTGCCAGCAGCCGCTCTGGGGGGACGGGGCAGTACTTC.

This clone was counted a single time. For the CDR3, the DNA is TGTGCCACCAGCAGAGTTCGGTACTATGGCTACACCTTC. Translated, it gives CATSRVRYYGYTF. The chain carries TRBV15 and TRBJ1-2; D gene unclear. Germline values: CDR1 LNHNV, CDR2 YYDKDF (reference sequence). CDR3 size: 13 residues. V was cut by 1 base and J by 3 bases, with 6 bases left in between.

The chain has TRBV5-4 and TRBJ2-2, with D perhaps TRBD1 (5 bases). CDR1 is SGHNT, CDR2 YYREEE, per germline (reference sequence). The CDR3 runs to 15 residues. Deletions cut 0 bases from V and 6 bases from J, with 12 bases between. The CDR3: CASSLEVQASGELFF. The CDR3, as DNA: TGTGCCAGCAGCTTGGAGGTACAGGCCTCCGGGGAGCTGTTTTTT.

The rearrangement uses TRBV7-2 and TRBJ2-4; 7 bases are shared with TRBD2. This CDR3 has 13 amino acids. Germline V CDR1 and CDR2: SGHTA, FQGNSA. The trim removed 3 bases at V and 8 bases at J, leaving 4 bases unmatched. The CDR3, as DNA: TGTGCCAGCAGCTTGGACCGGGGGGACATTCAGTACTTC. Its translation is CASSLDRGDIQYF. The variable domain in full, with the rest retrieved from reference TRBV7-2 and TRBJ2-4, is GAGVSQSPSNKVTEKGKDVELRCDPISGHTALYWYRQSLGQGLEFLIYFQGNSAPDKSGLPSDRFSAERTGGSVSTLTIQRTQQEDSAVYLCASSLDRGDIQYFGAGTRLSVL.